Here is one T cell receptor (beta chain) with its context. This specimen belongs to a study of blood T cell repertoires in COVID-19. Turning to the study itself: T cells, B-cell-depleted T cells, or PBMCs provided the cDNA or gDNA that served as material.

In the original analysis: Reference gene primer amplification yielded estimated nucleated cell counts. The data were produced by immunoSEQ multiplex PCR, yet TCRdb's version contains in-frame clones alone and is incomplete. V, J and clone size reflect that table, while D and trimming were determined from the DNA. The repertoire consists of 130,000 or so clones, with about 83% occurring once and the leading ten covering 3.9%. The study recruited people aged 18 to 89 years across approximately 24 US areas. Cohorts were based on clinical histories the participants reported. Germline V gives CDR1 KGHDR, CDR2 SFDVKD. Trimming took 0 bases from V and 6 from J, leaving 10 bases between them. This CDR3 is 15 amino acids long.

This clonotype originated in a woman aged 25-40 years who had recovered from COVID-19. V gene TRBV24-1 combines with J gene TRBJ2-2; D might be TRBD1 (5 bases). The sequenced sample consisted of PBMCs or T cells enriched from blood (not recorded which). CDR3 in amino acids: CATSDLLRAPGELFF. In DNA form, the CDR3 reads TGTGCCACCAGTGATTTGCTCAGGGCCCCCGGGGAGCTGTTTTTT.